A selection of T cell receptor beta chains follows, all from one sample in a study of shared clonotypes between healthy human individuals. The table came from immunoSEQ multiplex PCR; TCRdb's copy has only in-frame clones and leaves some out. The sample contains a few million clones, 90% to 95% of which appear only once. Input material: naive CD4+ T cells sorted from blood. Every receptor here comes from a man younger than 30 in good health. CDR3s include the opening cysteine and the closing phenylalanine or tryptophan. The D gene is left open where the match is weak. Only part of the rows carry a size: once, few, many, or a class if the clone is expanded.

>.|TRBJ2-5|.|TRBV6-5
CASSYRGVGVETQYF
TGTGCCAGCAGTTACAGGGGGGTAGGAGTGGAGACCCAGTACTTC
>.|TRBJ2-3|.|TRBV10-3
CAISEASDTQYF
TGTGCCATCAGTGAGGCCTCAGATACGCAGTATTTT
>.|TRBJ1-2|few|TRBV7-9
CASSLETGYGYTF
TGTGCCAGCAGCTTAGAGACAGGCTATGGCTACACCTTC
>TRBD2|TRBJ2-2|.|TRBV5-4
CASSRYGGGLANTGELFF
TGTGCCAGCAGCCGGTACGGCGGGGGGCTCGCGAACACCGGGGAGCTGTTTTTT
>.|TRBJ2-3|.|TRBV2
CASTDRGLSF
TGTGCCAGCACGGACCGGGGACTCTCTTTT
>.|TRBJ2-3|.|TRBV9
CASSVGFGVPDTQYF
TGTGCCAGCAGCGTAGGCTTCGGGGTCCCAGATACGCAGTATTTT
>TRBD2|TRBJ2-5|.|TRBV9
CASSVAEGLAGGPETQYF
TGTGCCAGCAGCGTAGCGGAAGGACTAGCGGGGGGGCCAGAGACCCAGTACTTC
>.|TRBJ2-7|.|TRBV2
CASSPRGREQYF
TGTGCCAGCAGTCCACGTGGCCGGGAGCAGTACTTC
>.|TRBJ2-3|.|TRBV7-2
CASSFAGPGDTQYF
TGTGCCAGCAGCTTCGCGGGACCCGGAGATACGCAGTATTTT
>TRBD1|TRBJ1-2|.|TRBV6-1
CASSGILWTGEYYGYTF
TGTGCCAGCAGTGGAATCTTATGGACAGGGGAGTATTATGGCTACACCTTC
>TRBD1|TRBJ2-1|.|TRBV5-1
CASSGTVASGYNEQFF
TGCGCCAGCTCCGGGACAGTAGCGAGTGGGTACAATGAGCAGTTCTTC
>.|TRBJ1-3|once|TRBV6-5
CASIRTPGNTIYF
TGTGCCAGCATAAGAACCCCCGGAAACACCATATATTTT
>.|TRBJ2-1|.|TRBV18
CASSPRALGGDEQFF
TGTGCCAGCTCACCCAGGGCTCTCGGAGGGGATGAGCAGTTCTTC
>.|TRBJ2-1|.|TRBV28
CASSLNGGSYNEQFF
TGTGCCAGCAGTTTAAACGGGGGATCCTACAATGAGCAGTTCTTC